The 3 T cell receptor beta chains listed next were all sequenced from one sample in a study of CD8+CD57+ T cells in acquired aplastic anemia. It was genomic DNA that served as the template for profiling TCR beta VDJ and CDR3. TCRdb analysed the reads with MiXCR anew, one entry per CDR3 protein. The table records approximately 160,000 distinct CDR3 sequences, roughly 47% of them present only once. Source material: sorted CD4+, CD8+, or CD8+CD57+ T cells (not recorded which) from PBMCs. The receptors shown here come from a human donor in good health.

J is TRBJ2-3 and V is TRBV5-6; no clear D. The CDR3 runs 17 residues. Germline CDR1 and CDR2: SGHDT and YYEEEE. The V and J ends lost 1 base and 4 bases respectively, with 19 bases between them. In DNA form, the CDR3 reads TGTGCCAGCAGCTTGTCTTTTCCGAGCTGGAGCCCAGATACGCAGTATTTT. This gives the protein CASSLSFPSWSPDTQYF.

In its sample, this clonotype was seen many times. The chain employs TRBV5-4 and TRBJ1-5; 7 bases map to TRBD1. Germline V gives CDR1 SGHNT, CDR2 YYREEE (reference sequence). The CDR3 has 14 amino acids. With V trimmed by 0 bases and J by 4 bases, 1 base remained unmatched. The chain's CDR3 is CASSLEGANQPQHF. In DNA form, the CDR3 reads TGTGCCAGCAGCTTGGAGGGGGCGAATCAGCCCCAGCATTTT.

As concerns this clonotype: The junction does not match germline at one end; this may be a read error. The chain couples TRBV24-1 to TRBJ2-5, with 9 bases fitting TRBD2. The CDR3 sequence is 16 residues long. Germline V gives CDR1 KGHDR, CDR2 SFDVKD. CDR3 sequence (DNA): TGTGTCACCCAGGGTGGTCAGCGGGGGGCCCAAGAGACCCAGTACTTC. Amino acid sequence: CVTQGGQRGAQETQYF.